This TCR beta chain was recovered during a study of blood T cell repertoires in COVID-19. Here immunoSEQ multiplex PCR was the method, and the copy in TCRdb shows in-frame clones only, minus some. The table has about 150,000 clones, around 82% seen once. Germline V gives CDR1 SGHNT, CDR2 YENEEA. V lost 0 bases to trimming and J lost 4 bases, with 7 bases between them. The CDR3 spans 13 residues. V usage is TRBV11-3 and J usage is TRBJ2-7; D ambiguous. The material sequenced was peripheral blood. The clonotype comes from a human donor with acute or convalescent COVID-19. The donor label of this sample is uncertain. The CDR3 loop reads CASSLDKEYEQYF. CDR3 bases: TGTGCCAGCAGCTTAGATAAGGAGTACGAGCAGTACTTC.